A single sample is the source of the 31 T cell receptor beta chains below, sequenced in a study of blood T cells in healthy people across ages. Primed by a sample-barcoded 5' primer and a J-beta primer mix, a second PCR proceeded for 7 to 11 cycles. TCRdb re-called the 5' RACE reads with MiXCR, one entry per CDR3 protein. The sample has 1.5 million to 2 million distinct CDR3 sequences, about 49% seen once. Sequenced: blood. Receptors were obtained from a woman in her forties in good health.

The V gene is TRBV7-9, the J gene TRBJ2-5; 10 nucleotides agree with TRBD2. V shed 5 bases, J shed 2 bases, and the junction held 8 bases outside the gene matches. This CDR3 contains 16 residues. The germline V gene has CDR1 SEHNR and CDR2 FQNEAQ (reference sequence). In DNA, the CDR3 is TGTGCCAGCAGCCCACAGACTAGCGGGTCGCAAGAGACCCAGTACTTC. Amino acids: CASSPQTSGSQETQYF.

This clonotype appeared a few times. The rearrangement joins TRBV27 to TRBJ2-4, with 11 bases fitting TRBD2. CDR1 MNHEY and CDR2 SMNVEV come from the germline V gene (reference sequence). J was trimmed by 3 bases and V by 2 bases; bases with no gene match: 9. The CDR3 consists of 18 residues. As DNA, the CDR3 is TGTGCCAGCAGTTTAACAACTAGCGGGGGAGCGGGCAAAAACATTCAGTACTTC. Its protein is CASSLTTSGGAGKNIQYF.

This rearrangement joins TRBV28 to TRBJ2-1, with D possibly matching TRBD2 (6 bases). From germline, CDR1 is MDHEN and CDR2 SYDVKM. This CDR3 is 12 amino acids long. The germline V and J ends were trimmed by 10 bases and 6 bases, with 13 bases remaining between them. The CDR3 here is CATGVQGNEQFF. The CDR3 DNA reads as TGTGCCACGGGGGTTCAAGGCAATGAGCAGTTCTTC.

V and J are TRBV7-2 and TRBJ2-7; 8 bases are a match to TRBD2. Germline trimming cut 1 base from V and 7 bases from J; bases unmatched to any gene: 9. This CDR3 is 15 amino acids long. The germline gives CDR1 SGHTA, CDR2 FQGNSA. The DNA of the CDR3 is TGTGCCAGCAGCTTAGTAAGTAGCGGGGTCCCGGAGCAGTACTTC. Protein sequence: CASSLVSSGVPEQYF. The full variable domain, its missing parts supplied by reference TRBV7-2 and TRBJ2-7, is GAGVSQSPSNKVTEKGKDVELRCDPISGHTALYWYRQSLGQGLEFLIYFQGNSAPDKSGLPSDRFSAERTGGSVSTLTIQRTQQEDSAVYLCASSLVSSGVPEQYFGPGTRLTVT.

This chain links TRBV20-1 with TRBJ1-1, with D possibly TRBD1 on 6 matching bases. Trimming left V 3 bases short and J 4 bases short, with 12 bases between. The V gene's germline CDR1 is DFQATT and CDR2 SNEGSKA (reference sequence). The CDR3 is made up of 13 amino acids. Written as DNA, the CDR3 is TGCAGTGCTAGCAGGGACACCTCCACTGAAGCTTTCTTT. Translated, it gives CSASRDTSTEAFF.

The chain is built from TRBV6-5 and TRBJ2-5; 9 nucleotides match TRBD1. The CDR3 has 12 amino acids. From germline, CDR1 is MNHEY and CDR2 SVGAGI. Unmatched junction bases numbered 5, after V lost 6 bases and J lost 9 bases. This CDR3 is CASRQGAGAQYF. The CDR3 region has the DNA TGTGCCAGCAGACAGGGGGCGGGGGCCCAGTACTTC.

The chain couples TRBV9 to TRBJ2-1; possibly TRBD1 for D (5 bases). The V gene's germline CDR1 is SGDLS and CDR2 YYNGEE. V was pared by 2 bases and J by 8 bases, with 17 bases between. The CDR3 is 15 amino acids. The CDR3 DNA reads TGTGCCAGCAGCGTCCAGGGAAATATTATTGATGAGCAGTTCTTC. Protein sequence: CASSVQGNIIDEQFF.

This clonotype was observed a handful of times. The genes are TRBV20-1 and TRBJ2-5; 8 bases are a match to TRBD2. Trimming cost V 6 bases and J 4 bases; bases outside gene matches: 7. Germline CDR1 DFQATT, CDR2 SNEGSKA (reference sequence). The CDR3 is 13 residues long. CDR3 loop: CSAQGLGVETQYF. The CDR3, as DNA: TGCAGTGCGCAGGGACTAGGGGTAGAGACCCAGTACTTC.

The table lists this clonotype with a few counts. The rearrangement joins TRBV6-2 or TRBV6-3 to TRBJ1-4, with TRBD1 matching 7 bases. CDR3 size: 14 residues. Germline V gene data show CDR1 as MNHEY and CDR2 as SVGEGT. Trimming cost V 8 bases and J 5 bases; bases outside gene matches: 8. In DNA, the CDR3 is TGTGCCAGCCGGAGGACAGGCCCGAATGAAAAACTGTTTTTT. Its translation: CASRRTGPNEKLFF.

The chain combines TRBV3-1 with TRBJ2-5; 10 bases are a match to TRBD1. Germline CDR1 is LGHDT and CDR2 is YNNKEL (reference sequence). The ends lost 0 bases at V and 1 base at J; junction bases unmatched: 2. The CDR3 is 16 amino acids. The CDR3 spells CASSQETGGRQETQYF. As DNA, the CDR3 is TGTGCCAGCAGCCAAGAGACAGGGGGCCGCCAAGAGACCCAGTACTTC.

J is TRBJ1-5 and V is TRBV2, with no clear D. Between the trimmed V and J ends, which lost 3 bases and 4 bases, there was a span of 13 bases. The germline V gene has CDR1 SNHLY and CDR2 FYNNEI. This CDR3 spans 15 amino acids. CDR3 coding DNA: TGTGCCAGCAGTGACTCTCTCGGAGGGAATCAGCCCCAGCATTTT. Amino acid sequence: CASSDSLGGNQPQHF.

This clonotype was observed a handful of times. V is TRBV12-3 or TRBV12-4 and J is TRBJ1-6, with a weak D call TRBD1 (5 bases). This CDR3 has 15 amino acids. With 2 bases removed from V and 8 bases from J, the gap between germline ends came to 13 bases. CDR3 in amino acids: CASSLRSGLDSPLHF. The CDR3 DNA reads as TGTGCCAGCAGTTTACGGTCAGGGTTGGATTCACCCCTCCACTTT.

V is TRBV3-1 and J is TRBJ2-1; 9 bases map to TRBD1. This CDR3 region has 16 residues. The germline CDR1 and CDR2 sequences are LGHDT and YNNKEL (reference sequence). V shed 2 bases, J shed 1 base, and the junction held 3 bases outside the gene matches. DNA for the CDR3: TGTGCCAGCAGCCAACAGACAGGGGGGTCCTACAATGAGCAGTTCTTC. Its protein is CASSQQTGGSYNEQFF.

V usage is TRBV6-1 and J usage is TRBJ1-2; the D is unclear. Trimming took off 1 base at V and 4 bases at J, with 7 bases between the two ends. The CDR3 loop spans 13 amino acids. Looked up from germline, CDR1 is MNHNS and CDR2 is SASEGT. CDR3 region: CASSEDSIYGYTF. CDR3 in DNA: TGTGCCAGCAGTGAAGACAGTATCTATGGCTACACCTTC.

The rearrangement joins TRBV20-1 to TRBJ2-5, with D possibly TRBD2 on 5 matching bases. The better agreement between TRBJ2-7 and the DNA end casts doubt on the J call. The CDR3 contains 14 residues. The germline gives CDR1 DFQATT, CDR2 SNEGSKA (reference sequence). The CDR3 nucleotides read TGCAGTGCTAGAGATAGGGAGTCCGTCTACGAGCAGTACTTC. It is translated as CSARDRESVYEQYF.

This chain joins TRBV6-1 and TRBJ1-2; no clear D gene. This CDR3 is built from 13 residues. In germline, CDR1 is MNHNS, CDR2 SASEGT. Here the CDR3 reads CASGIGKGYGYTF. CDR3 in DNA: TGTGCAAGCGGGATAGGGAAGGGCTATGGCTACACCTTC.

The V gene is TRBV5-6, the J gene TRBJ1-6, with no clear D. The CDR3 totals 15 residues. V lost 5 bases, J lost 4 bases, and 13 bases lay in between. Germline V gene data show CDR1 as SGHDT and CDR2 as YYEEEE. DNA for the CDR3: TGTGCCAGCAGATATAGCGGTAATTATAATTCACCCCTCCACTTT. Encoded protein: CASRYSGNYNSPLHF.

The chain recombines TRBV7-9 with TRBJ2-1, with D unresolved. The ends were cut back, 6 bases at V and 2 bases at J, with 5 bases in the middle. The CDR3 covers 12 residues. The germline V gene encodes CDR1 SEHNR and CDR2 FQNEAQ (reference sequence). CDR3 in amino acids: CASRETYNEQFF. CDR3 nucleotides: TGTGCCAGCAGGGAGACCTACAATGAGCAGTTCTTC.

The rearrangement joins TRBV28 to TRBJ1-2; possibly TRBD1 for D (5 bases). The CDR3 is 16 amino acids. Trimming cost V 6 bases and J 0 bases, with 17 bases left between them. Germline CDR1 and CDR2: MDHEN and SYDVKM. CDR3 residues: CASRPGWGASNYGYTF. In DNA, the CDR3 is TGTGCCAGCAGACCTGGGTGGGGCGCCTCTAACTATGGCTACACCTTC.

The chain employs TRBV6-2 or TRBV6-3 and TRBJ2-1; 7 nucleotides match TRBD2. This CDR3 has 15 residues. CDR1 is MNHEY and CDR2 is SVGEGT in the germline V gene. V gave up 6 bases and J gave up 8 bases; unmatched junction bases: 13. The DNA of the CDR3 is TGTGCCAGCAGACTCATTAGCGGGTCCGTGTATGAGCAGTTCTTC. Amino acids: CASRLISGSVYEQFF.

This chain connects TRBV7-2 to TRBJ1-6; weak D call: TRBD1 (5 bases). V was pared by 1 base and J by 10 bases, with 14 bases between. The germline CDR1 and CDR2 sequences are SGHTA and FQGNSA. This CDR3 is 15 amino acids long. CDR3 nucleotide sequence: TGTGCCAGCAGCTTAGAATCGGCAGGGCGATCACCCCTCCACTTT. It yields the protein CASSLESAGRSPLHF.

This clonotype was seen more than once but under ten times. The chain uses TRBV18 and TRBJ2-7; 10 nucleotides match TRBD1. V shed 3 bases and J 4 bases; nucleotides not matched to a gene: 6. There are 15 residues in the CDR3. The V gene's germline CDR1 is KGHSH and CDR2 LQKENI. In DNA, the CDR3 is TGTGCCAGCTCACCCGGGACAGGGGATAATTACGAGCAGTACTTC. The encoded protein is CASSPGTGDNYEQYF. Full variable domain (outside the CDR3, taken from reference TRBV18 and TRBJ2-7): NAGVMQNPRHLVRRRGQEARLRCSPMKGHSHVYWYRQLPEEGLKFMVYLQKENIIDESGMPKERFSAEFPKEGPSILRIQQVVRGDSAAYFCASSPGTGDNYEQYFGPGTRLTVT.

A word on this clonotype: Since a much larger clone is just one base distant, this may be a read error. The rearrangement joins TRBV29-1 to TRBJ2-1; D possibly uses TRBD1 or TRBD2 (6 bases each). The DNA end is more similar to TRBJ2-7, so the J call may be wrong. Germline V CDR1 and CDR2: SQVTM, ANQGSEA. The length of the CDR3 is 13 residues. The DNA for the CDR3 is TGCAGTGGGGGGCGGAGCTCCTACAATGAGCAGTACTTC. It specifies CSGGRSSYNEQYF.

The table lists this clonotype with a count of one. The chain links TRBV28 to TRBJ2-7; D call uncertain. In germline, CDR1 is MDHEN, CDR2 SYDVKM. V lost 2 bases to trimming and J lost 3 bases, with 14 bases between them. CDR3 length: 15 amino acids. The CDR3 DNA is TGTGCCAGCAGTTTACCCTCAGAACAGAACTACGAGCAGTACTTC. It is translated as CASSLPSEQNYEQYF.

This chain links TRBV9 with TRBJ2-1; 10 bases agree with TRBD1. CDR1 and CDR2 from the germline V gene are SGDLS and YYNGEE. V dropped 4 bases and J dropped 3; count of bases not matched to a gene: 7. This CDR3 contains 16 residues. The CDR3 DNA reads TGTGCCAGCAGCCCCCCAGGGACAGGGGACTACAATGAGCAGTTCTTC. It is translated as CASSPPGTGDYNEQFF.

The rearrangement links TRBV3-1 to TRBJ2-1, with 8 bases matching TRBD2. The CDR3 length is 15 residues. V shed 4 bases and J 9 bases; nucleotides not matched to a gene: 11. Looked up from germline, CDR1 is LGHDT and CDR2 is YNNKEL (reference sequence). CDR3 DNA sequence: TGTGCCAGCAGCCCCGGGACTAGAGGACGCGGTGAGCAGTTCTTC. Residues: CASSPGTRGRGEQFF.

This sequence joins TRBV28 and TRBJ2-4; D may correspond to TRBD1 or TRBD2 (5 bases each). Trimming stripped 5 bases from V and 8 bases from J, with 25 bases between. CDR3 length: 17 residues. Per germline, CDR1 MDHEN and CDR2 SYDVKM. Written as DNA, the CDR3 is TGTGCCAGCAGTATATCCTCCGGGACGGCCTTTCGGTACATTCAGTACTTC. This sequence encodes CASSISSGTAFRYIQYF.

The chain couples TRBV9 to TRBJ2-1; TRBD2 matches at 11 bases. V gave up 0 bases and J gave up 0 bases; unmatched junction bases: 5. The CDR3 is made up of 18 amino acids. Germline lookup yields CDR1 SGDLS and CDR2 YYNGEE. CDR3 residues: CASSVETSGASSYNEQFF. In nucleotides, the CDR3 is TGTGCCAGCAGCGTAGAGACTAGCGGGGCGAGCTCCTACAATGAGCAGTTCTTC.

As concerns this clonotype: At one end, the junction sequence differs from germline, possibly due to a read error. This chain links TRBV15 with TRBJ2-5; a possible D gene is TRBD1 (6 bases). Germline V CDR1 and CDR2: LNHNV, YYDKDF (reference sequence). This CDR3 has 15 residues. The chain's CDR3 is CATNRPHRVQETQYF. CDR3 coding DNA: TGTGCCACCAACAGACCTCACAGGGTCCAAGAGACCCAGTACTTC.

The table lists this clonotype with a few counts. The chain has TRBV7-2 and TRBJ1-5; D perhaps matches TRBD1 (5 bases). Looked up from germline, CDR1 is SGHTA and CDR2 is FQGNSA. V was trimmed by 4 bases and J by 4 bases, leaving 11 bases between them. The CDR3 covers 14 residues. The CDR3 DNA reads as TGTGCCAGCAGCTCCTTGACAGTTAATCAGCCCCAGCATTTT. Its protein product is CASSSLTVNQPQHF.

This clonotype showed up just a few times. This chain links TRBV6-6 with TRBJ1-2; possible D gene TRBD1, 6 bases. V lost 1 base to trimming and J lost 8 bases, with 11 bases between them. There are 13 residues in the CDR3. Germline assignment: CDR1 MNHNY and CDR2 SVGAGI (reference sequence). The CDR3 nucleotides are TGTGCCAGCAGTTACTGGCCAGGGGAAGGCTACACCTTC. The encoded protein is CASSYWPGEGYTF.